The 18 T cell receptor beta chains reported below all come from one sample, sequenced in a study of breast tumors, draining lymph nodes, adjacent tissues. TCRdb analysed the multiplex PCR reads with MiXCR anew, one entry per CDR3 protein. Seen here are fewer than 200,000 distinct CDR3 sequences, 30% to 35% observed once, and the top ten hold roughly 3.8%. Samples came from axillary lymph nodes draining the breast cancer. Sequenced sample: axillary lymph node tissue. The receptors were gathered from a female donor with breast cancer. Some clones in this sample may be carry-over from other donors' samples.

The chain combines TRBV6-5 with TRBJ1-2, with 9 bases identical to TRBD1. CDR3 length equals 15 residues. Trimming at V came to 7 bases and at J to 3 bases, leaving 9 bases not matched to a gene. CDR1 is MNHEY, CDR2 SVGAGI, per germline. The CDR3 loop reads CASTGQGLSHYGYTF. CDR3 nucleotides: TGTGCCAGCACGGGACAGGGCCTTTCTCACTATGGCTACACCTTC.

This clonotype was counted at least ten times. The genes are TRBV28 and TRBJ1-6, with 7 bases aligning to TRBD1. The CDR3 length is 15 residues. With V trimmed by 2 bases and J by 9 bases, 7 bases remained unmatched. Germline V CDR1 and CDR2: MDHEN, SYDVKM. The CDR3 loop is CASSLRDSYISPLHF. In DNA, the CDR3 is TGTGCCAGCAGTTTACGGGACAGTTACATTTCACCCCTCCACTTT.

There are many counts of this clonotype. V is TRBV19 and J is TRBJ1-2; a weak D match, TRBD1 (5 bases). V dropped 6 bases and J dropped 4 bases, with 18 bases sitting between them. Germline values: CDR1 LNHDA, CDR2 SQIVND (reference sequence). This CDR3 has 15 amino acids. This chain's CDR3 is CASRNQGTGPYGYTF. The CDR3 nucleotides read TGTGCCAGTAGAAACCAAGGGACGGGACCCTATGGCTACACCTTC.

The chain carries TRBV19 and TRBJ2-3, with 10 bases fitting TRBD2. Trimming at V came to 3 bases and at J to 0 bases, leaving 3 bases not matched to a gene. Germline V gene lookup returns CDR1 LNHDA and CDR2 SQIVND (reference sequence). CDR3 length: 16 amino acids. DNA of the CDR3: TGTGCCAGTAGTATTATTAGCGGGAGGAGCACAGATACGCAGTATTTT. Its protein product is CASSIISGRSTDTQYF.

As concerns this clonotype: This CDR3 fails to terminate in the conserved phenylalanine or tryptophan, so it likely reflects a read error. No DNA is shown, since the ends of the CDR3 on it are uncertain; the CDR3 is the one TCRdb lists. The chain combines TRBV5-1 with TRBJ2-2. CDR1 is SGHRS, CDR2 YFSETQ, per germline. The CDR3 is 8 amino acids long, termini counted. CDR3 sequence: CASSYKPQ.

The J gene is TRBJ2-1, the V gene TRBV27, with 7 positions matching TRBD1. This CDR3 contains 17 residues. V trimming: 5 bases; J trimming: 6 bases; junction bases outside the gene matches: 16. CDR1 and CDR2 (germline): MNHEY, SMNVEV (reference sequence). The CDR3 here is CASSARGLWTAPNEQFF. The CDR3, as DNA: TGTGCCAGCAGTGCTAGGGGGCTCTGGACCGCTCCCAATGAGCAGTTCTTC.

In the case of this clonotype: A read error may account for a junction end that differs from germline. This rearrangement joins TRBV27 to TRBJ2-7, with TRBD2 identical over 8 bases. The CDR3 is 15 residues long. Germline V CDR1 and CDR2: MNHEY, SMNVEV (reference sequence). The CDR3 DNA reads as TGTGCCAGCAGTCCAATAGCGGGAAGATCCTACGAGCGGTACTTC. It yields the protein CASSPIAGRSYERYF.

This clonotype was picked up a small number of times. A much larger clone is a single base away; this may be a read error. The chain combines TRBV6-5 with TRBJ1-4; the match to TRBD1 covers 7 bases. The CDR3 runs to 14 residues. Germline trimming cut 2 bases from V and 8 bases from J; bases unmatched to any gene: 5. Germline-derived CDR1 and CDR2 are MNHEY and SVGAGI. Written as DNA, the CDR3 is TGTGCCAGCAGTTACACAGGGGACAGAGAAAAACTGTTTTTT. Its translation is CASSYTGDREKLFF.

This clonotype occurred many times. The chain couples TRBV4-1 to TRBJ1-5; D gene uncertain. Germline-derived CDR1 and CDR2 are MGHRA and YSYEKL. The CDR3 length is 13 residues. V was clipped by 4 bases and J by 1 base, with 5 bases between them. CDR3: CASSPISNQPQHF. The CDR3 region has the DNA TGCGCCAGCAGCCCCATAAGCAATCAGCCCCAGCATTTT.

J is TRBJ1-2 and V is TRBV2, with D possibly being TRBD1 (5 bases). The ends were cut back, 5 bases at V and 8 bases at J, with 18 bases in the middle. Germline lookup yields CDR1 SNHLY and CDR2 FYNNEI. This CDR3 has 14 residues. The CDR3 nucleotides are TGTGCCAGCAGTCATGGGGGGAGAGGAGGCGGCTACACCTTC. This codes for CASSHGGRGGGYTF.

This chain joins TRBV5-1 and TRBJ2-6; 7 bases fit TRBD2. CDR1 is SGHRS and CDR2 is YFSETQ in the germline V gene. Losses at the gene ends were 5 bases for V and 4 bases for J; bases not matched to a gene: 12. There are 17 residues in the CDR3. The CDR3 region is CASRGGGGFSGANVLTF. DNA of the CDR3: TGCGCCAGCAGGGGGGGGGGAGGATTCTCCGGGGCCAACGTCCTGACTTTC.

DNA for the CDR3: TGTGCCAGCAGTTTCGGGTCCCTCACCGGGGAGCTGTTTTTT. Translated, it gives CASSFGSLTGELFF. This chain uses TRBV2 with TRBJ2-2; D unresolved. V was shortened by 5 bases and J by 4 bases, with 11 bases between the two germline ends. Germline CDR1 and CDR2: SNHLY and FYNNEI. The CDR3 runs 14 residues.

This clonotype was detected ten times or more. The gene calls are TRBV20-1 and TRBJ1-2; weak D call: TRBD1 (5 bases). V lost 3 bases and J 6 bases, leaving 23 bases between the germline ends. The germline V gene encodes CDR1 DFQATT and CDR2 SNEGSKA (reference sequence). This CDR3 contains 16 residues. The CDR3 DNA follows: TGCAGTGCTAGCACTCCCCGGGGGGGGTTTTCCAATGGCTACACCTTC. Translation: CSASTPRGGFSNGYTF.

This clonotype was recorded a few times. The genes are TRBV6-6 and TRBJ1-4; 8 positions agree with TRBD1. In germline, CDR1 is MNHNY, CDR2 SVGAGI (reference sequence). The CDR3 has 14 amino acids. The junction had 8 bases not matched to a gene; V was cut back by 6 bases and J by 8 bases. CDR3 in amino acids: CASRHGQGGEKLFF. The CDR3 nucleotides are TGTGCCAGCAGACACGGACAGGGAGGGGAAAAACTGTTTTTT.

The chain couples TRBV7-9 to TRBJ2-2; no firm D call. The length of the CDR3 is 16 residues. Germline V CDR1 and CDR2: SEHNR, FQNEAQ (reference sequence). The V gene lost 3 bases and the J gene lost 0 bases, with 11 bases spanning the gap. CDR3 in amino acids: CASSFIETANTGELFF. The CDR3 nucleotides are TGTGCCAGCAGCTTCATCGAGACGGCGAACACCGGGGAGCTGTTTTTT.

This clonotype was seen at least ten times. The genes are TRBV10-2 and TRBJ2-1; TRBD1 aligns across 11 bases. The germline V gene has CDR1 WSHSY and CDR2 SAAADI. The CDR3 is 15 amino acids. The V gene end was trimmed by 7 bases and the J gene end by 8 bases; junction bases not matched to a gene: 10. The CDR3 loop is CASIPGDRGGYEQFF. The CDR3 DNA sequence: TGCGCCAGCATCCCCGGGGACAGGGGGGGATATGAGCAGTTCTTC.

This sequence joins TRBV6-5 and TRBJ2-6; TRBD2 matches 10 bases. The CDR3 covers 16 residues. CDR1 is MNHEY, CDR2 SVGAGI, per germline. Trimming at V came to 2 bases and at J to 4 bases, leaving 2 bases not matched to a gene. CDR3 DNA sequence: TGTGCCAGCAGTTACAGCGGGGGGGCGGGGGCCAACGTCCTGACTTTC. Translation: CASSYSGGAGANVLTF.

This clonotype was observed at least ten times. CDR3 bases: TGTGCCAGCAGCCAAGGGGGGGTCGGAGGCTACACCTTC. Translation gives CASSQGGVGGYTF. The V gene is TRBV3-1, the J gene TRBJ1-2; the D gene is possibly TRBD1 (5 bases). Germline lookup yields CDR1 LGHDT and CDR2 YNNKEL (reference sequence). The CDR3 spans 13 residues. V shed 1 base and J shed 8 bases, with 11 bases lying between them.